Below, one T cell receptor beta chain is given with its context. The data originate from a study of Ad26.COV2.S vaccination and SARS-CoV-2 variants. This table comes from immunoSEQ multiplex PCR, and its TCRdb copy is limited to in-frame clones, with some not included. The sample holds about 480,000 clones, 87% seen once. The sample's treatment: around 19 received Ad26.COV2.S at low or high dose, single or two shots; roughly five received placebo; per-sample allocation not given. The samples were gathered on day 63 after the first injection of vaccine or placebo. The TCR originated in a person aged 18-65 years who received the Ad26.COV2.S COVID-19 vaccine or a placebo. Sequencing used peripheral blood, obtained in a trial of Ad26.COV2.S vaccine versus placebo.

The DNA for the CDR3 is TGTGCCAGCAGCCGCAAACAGGGGCGATTAGCCTACGAGCAGTACTTC. Translation gives CASSRKQGRLAYEQYF. The chain is built from TRBV28 and TRBJ2-7, with 7 bases aligning to TRBD1. V lost 6 bases to trimming and J lost 2 bases; unmatched junction nucleotides: 13. The CDR3 is made up of 16 amino acids. Germline values: CDR1 MDHEN, CDR2 SYDVKM.